Given below is one T cell receptor beta chain in context. What it recognizes is unknown. PCR employed 60 Vbeta and 13 Jbeta primers. Clones were read by immunoSEQ multiplex PCR, and TCRdb kept only the in-frame ones, dropping some. Seen here are about 110,000 clones, 73% observed once, and the top ten hold under 10%. Germline assignment: CDR1 SGHNT and CDR2 YYREEE (reference sequence). There are 14 residues in the CDR3. V lost 3 bases to trimming and J lost 3 bases; unmatched junction nucleotides: 3. This sample is part of a study of cytomegalovirus exposure and HLA in healthy donors. Study-wide results and limits: V- and J-gene trimming in TCR beta was tied to a missense DCLRE1C variant by an analysis performed later.

Sequenced material: PBMCs. This sequence joins TRBV5-4 and TRBJ2-5; 9 bases agree with TRBD1. This receptor was identified in a man aged 40-49 years in good health and CMV-seronegative. CDR3 loop: CASSWRTGEETQYF. Here the CDR3 DNA reads TGTGCCAGCAGCTGGAGGACAGGGGAAGAGACCCAGTACTTC.